These 6 T cell receptor beta chains were all obtained from the same sample, sequenced in a study of blood T cell repertoires in COVID-19. The method was immunoSEQ multiplex PCR; TCRdb's version includes in-frame clones alone and lacks a portion of them. The sample carries about 220,000 clones, about four fifths recorded once. The material sequenced was PBMCs or T cells enriched from blood (not recorded which). The receptor set was obtained from a woman between 40 and 50 years old with acute COVID-19.

V usage is TRBV7-9 and J usage is TRBJ2-5, with D tentatively TRBD2 (7 bases). Trimming removed 5 bases from V and 2 bases from J, with 15 bases in between. The CDR3 runs 15 residues. The germline gives CDR1 SEHNR, CDR2 FQNEAQ (reference sequence). The CDR3 protein is CASSRGAGFQETQYF. As DNA, the CDR3 is TGTGCCAGCAGCCGGGGGGCAGGCTTTCAAGAGACCCAGTACTTC. Together with reference TRBV7-9 and TRBJ2-5, the CDR3 gives the full variable domain: DTGVSQNPRHKITKRGQNVTFRCDPISEHNRLYWYRQTLGQGPEFLTYFQNEAQLEKSRLLSDRFSAERPKGSFSTLEIQRTEQGDSAMYLCASSRGAGFQETQYFGPGTRLLVL.

The rearrangement uses TRBV28 and TRBJ2-1; 7 nucleotides line up with TRBD1. Germline lookup yields CDR1 MDHEN and CDR2 SYDVKM. After removal of 8 bases from V and 3 bases from J, the junction contained 1 base not matched to a gene. The CDR3 runs 12 residues. CDR3 nucleotide sequence: TGTGCCAGCCGGACAGGCTACAATGAGCAGTTCTTC. This encodes CASRTGYNEQFF. Full variable domain (rest looked up from reference TRBV28 and TRBJ2-1): DVKVTQSSRYLVKRTGEKVFLECVQDMDHENMFWYRQDPGLGLRLIYFSYDVKMKEKGDIPEGYSVSREKKERFSLILESASTNQTSMYLCASRTGYNEQFFGPGTRLTVL.

This clone occurred once. This chain connects TRBV5-1 to TRBJ2-5; D may be TRBD1 (6 bases). V lost 0 bases and J lost 1, with 16 bases in between. Germline CDR1 SGHRS, CDR2 YFSETQ. This CDR3 spans 17 amino acids. DNA of the CDR3: TGCGCCAGCAGCTTGGGGACGCTTACAGGGATCCAAGAGACCCAGTACTTC. Its protein product is CASSLGTLTGIQETQYF.

The rearrangement links TRBV19 to TRBJ2-2, with D maybe TRBD2 (5 bases). V was trimmed by 4 bases and J by 6 bases, leaving 12 bases between them. Germline V gives CDR1 LNHDA, CDR2 SQIVND (reference sequence). The CDR3 sequence is 14 residues long. The CDR3 loop reads CASSRPLEAGELFF. CDR3 bases: TGTGCCAGTAGTAGGCCACTAGAGGCCGGGGAGCTGTTTTTT.

This clone was found once. The chain combines TRBV11-2 with TRBJ1-2; a possible D gene is TRBD1 (6 bases). Per germline, CDR1 SGHAT and CDR2 FQNNGV. The CDR3 covers 13 residues. V dropped 5 bases and J dropped 8 bases, with 15 bases sitting between them. The CDR3 spells CASSVGGGRGYTF. The CDR3 bases are TGTGCCAGCAGCGTAGGGGGGGGCCGAGGCTACACCTTC.

The CDR3 reads CASRSGQGALNTGELFF. The CDR3 bases are TGTGCCAGCAGGTCGGGACAGGGGGCCTTGAACACCGGGGAGCTGTTTTTT. The J gene is TRBJ2-2, the V gene TRBV3-1 (or the pseudogene TRBV3-2); 12 bases are shared with TRBD1. This CDR3 is built from 17 residues. The germline V gene encodes CDR1 LGHDT and CDR2 YNNKEL (reference sequence). V lost 6 bases and J lost 1; bases outside the gene matches: 6.